The 3 T cell receptor beta chains listed next were all sequenced from one sample in a study of OX40 agonist ivuxolimab in advanced cancers. Clones were sequenced by immunoSEQ multiplex PCR, and TCRdb holds only the in-frame ones, with some missing. The sample lists tens of thousands of clones, more than 75% occurring once. The sequences come from CD4+ or CD8+ T cells sorted from blood, collected in a trial of the OX40 agonist ivuxolimab. Source of these receptors: an adult with an advanced solid tumor such as melanoma, head and neck, liver or kidney cancer.

The chain employs TRBV25-1 and TRBJ1-1; a weak D match, TRBD1 (5 bases). Germline V gives CDR1 MGHDK, CDR2 SYGVNS. CDR3 size: 14 residues. V was trimmed by 6 bases and J by 6 bases, leaving 17 bases between them. The CDR3: CASSPMTVPPEAFF. The CDR3 nucleotides are TGTGCCAGCAGCCCAATGACAGTCCCCCCTGAAGCTTTCTTT.

CDR3 DNA: TGTGCCAGCAGCGTAGCTTCCATGGAGACCCAGTACTTC. Translation gives CASSVASMETQYF. The rearrangement links TRBV9 to TRBJ2-5, with D unclear. The CDR3 contains 13 residues. V lost 0 bases and J lost 5, with 8 bases in between. Germline-derived CDR1 and CDR2 are SGDLS and YYNGEE.

In DNA form, the CDR3 reads TGCGCCAGCAGCTTGGGAGCGGGAGTTAGAGATACGCAGTATTTT. As protein: CASSLGAGVRDTQYF. The V and J genes are TRBV5-1 and TRBJ2-3; 8 bases agree with TRBD2. J gave up 5 bases and V 0 bases, and 5 bases lay outside the gene matches. CDR3 length: 15 residues. CDR1 SGHRS and CDR2 YFSETQ come from the germline V gene.